These 7 T cell receptor beta chains came from one sample sequenced in a study of shared clonotypes between healthy human individuals. CD45RO-negative CD8 cells positively selected for CCR7 made up the naive population, which excluded terminally differentiated effector memory CD45RA+ cells. Repertoires were generated with immunoSEQ multiplex PCR, while TCRdb's copy carries only in-frame clones and drops some. The table includes around 2,000,000 clones, roughly 95% detected once. The sequencing sample was made of naive CD8+ T cells sorted from blood. These receptor sequences come from a man between 18 and 29 years old in good health.

The J gene is TRBJ2-1, the V gene TRBV5-1, with D hard to call. V was cut by 3 bases and J by 4 bases, with 14 bases left in between. CDR1 is SGHRS, CDR2 YFSETQ, per germline. The CDR3 is made up of 15 amino acids. The CDR3 loop reads CASSSTPFPYNEQFF. The CDR3, as DNA: TGCGCCAGCAGCTCGACCCCCTTTCCATACAATGAGCAGTTCTTC.

Details on this clone: At the DNA level, this CDR3 is encoded by other sequences in the same sample as well. This rearrangement joins TRBV19 to TRBJ2-7; the D gene is possibly TRBD1 (5 bases). The CDR3 extends over 13 amino acids. The V and J ends lost 3 bases and 3 bases respectively, with 9 bases between them. CDR1 is LNHDA and CDR2 is SQIVND in the germline V gene (reference sequence). This CDR3 reads CASSIPDSYEQYF. CDR3 in DNA: TGTGCCAGTAGTATCCCAGACAGCTACGAGCAGTACTTC.

This CDR3 is CASSSSGTVSNSPLHF. The DNA of the CDR3 is TGTGCCAGCAGCTCATCCGGGACAGTCTCAAATTCACCCCTCCACTTT. The V gene is TRBV11-1, the J gene TRBJ1-6; 7 nucleotides agree with TRBD1. The junction had 10 bases not matched to a gene; V was cut back by 4 bases and J by 7 bases. The germline CDR1 and CDR2 sequences are SGHAT and FQDESV (reference sequence). There are 16 residues in the CDR3.

J is TRBJ1-2 and V is TRBV6-6; no clear D gene. This CDR3 has 13 amino acids. In germline, CDR1 is MNHNY, CDR2 SVGAGI (reference sequence). With 2 bases removed from V and 7 bases from J, the gap between germline ends came to 11 bases. The CDR3 reads CASSYLNGFGYTF. Written as DNA, the CDR3 is TGTGCCAGCAGTTACCTCAATGGGTTTGGCTACACCTTC.

The chain employs TRBV6-1 and TRBJ2-7, with D unresolved. CDR3 size: 15 residues. Trimming took off 5 bases at V and 4 bases at J, with 18 bases between the two ends. Germline V gives CDR1 MNHNS, CDR2 SASEGT. CDR3 sequence (DNA): TGTGCCAGCAGTTGGACGGCCTTGGGTGTTTACGAGCAGTACTTC. Amino acid sequence: CASSWTALGVYEQYF.

This clone has a single count. V gene TRBV7-9 combines with J gene TRBJ2-7; possible D gene TRBD2, 5 bases. Looked up from germline, CDR1 is SEHNR and CDR2 is FQNEAQ (reference sequence). The CDR3 is made up of 13 amino acids. V lost 3 bases and J 3 bases, leaving 9 bases between the germline ends. Here the CDR3 DNA reads TGTGCCAGCAGCTTGGAGGCCCACTACGAGCAGTACTTC. Translation gives CASSLEAHYEQYF.

The rearrangement uses TRBV7-9 and TRBJ2-3; 7 bases align to TRBD2. V was pared by 5 bases and J by 5 bases, with 22 bases of the junction left unmatched. Germline lookup yields CDR1 SEHNR and CDR2 FQNEAQ (reference sequence). This CDR3 is 19 amino acids long. CDR3 coding DNA: TGTGCCAGCAGCCCCTTTGGTGCCCAGTCAGCGGGAATGGTAGATACGCAGTATTTT. Translation gives CASSPFGAQSAGMVDTQYF.